This TCR beta chain stems from a study of cytomegalovirus exposure and HLA in healthy donors. Primers for the PCR totalled 60 Vbeta and 13 Jbeta. Authors' processing steps: Roughly 10 million shared chains were among approximately 87 million unique TCR beta chains counted in a later analysis. Generated by immunoSEQ multiplex PCR, the TCRdb table keeps only in-frame clones and is missing some. V and J calls and clone size are given by that table; D and trimming were obtained from the DNA. The repertoire holds over 150,000 clones, with 77% as singletons. Germline trimming cut 2 bases from V and 10 bases from J; bases unmatched to any gene: 5. The germline V gene has CDR1 SGHAT and CDR2 FQDESV (reference sequence). The CDR3 sequence is 13 residues long. Notes on the study in general: Reportedly, cytomegalovirus status was diagnosed with high sensitivity and specificity.

Worth noting for this clone: The antigen is unknown.

Sample: PBMCs. The chain has TRBV11-1 and TRBJ2-1; 7 nucleotides align to TRBD2. This TCR derives from a young woman in good health and CMV-seropositive. CDR3: CASSLSSGGEQFF. CDR3 DNA sequence: TGTGCCAGCAGCTTATCTTCGGGAGGCGAGCAGTTCTTC. Full variable domain (remainder filled in from reference TRBV11-1 and TRBJ2-1): EAEVAQSPRYKITEKSQAVAFWCDPISGHATLYWYRQILGQGPELLVQFQDESVVDDSQLPKDRFSAERLKGVDSTLKIQPAELGDSAMYLCASSLSSGGEQFFGPGTRLTVL.